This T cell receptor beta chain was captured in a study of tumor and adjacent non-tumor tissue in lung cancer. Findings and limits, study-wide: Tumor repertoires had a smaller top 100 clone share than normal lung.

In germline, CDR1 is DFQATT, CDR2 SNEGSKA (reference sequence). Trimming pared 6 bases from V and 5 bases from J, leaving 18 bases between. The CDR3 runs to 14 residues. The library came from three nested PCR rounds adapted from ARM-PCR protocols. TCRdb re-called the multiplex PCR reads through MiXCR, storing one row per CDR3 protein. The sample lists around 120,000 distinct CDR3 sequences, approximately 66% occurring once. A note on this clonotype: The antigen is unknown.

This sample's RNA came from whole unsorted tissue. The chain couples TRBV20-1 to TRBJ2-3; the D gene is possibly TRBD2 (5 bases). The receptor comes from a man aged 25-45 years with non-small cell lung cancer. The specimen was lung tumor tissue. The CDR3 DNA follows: TGCAGTGCCACGTGGCTAGCAGGAGAAGATACGCAGTATTTT. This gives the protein CSATWLAGEDTQYF.